This entry describes one T cell receptor (beta chain). Its antigen is not identified. Blood replicates held 0.5 ug DNA, tumor or normal breast approximately 1.5 ug, two each. Method: immunoSEQ multiplex PCR; TCRdb's copy keeps in-frame clones and lacks some. The sample contains fewer than 70,000 clones, around three quarters of which appear only once. The data derive from a study of early stage breast cancer tumors. The overall study: The ER+/PR+/HER2- tumors included roughly 8 ductal and four lobular carcinomas.

The CDR3 sequence is 15 residues long. The V segment lost 8 bases and the J segment 1 base; nucleotides outside the gene matches: 10. The germline V gene encodes CDR1 SNHLY and CDR2 FYNNEI. Overall study findings and caveats: Tumor and normal breast were distinguished via blood comparison in most of the 16 patients.

This chain links TRBV2 with TRBJ2-5, with 7 bases identical to TRBD1. The sequenced material came from blood. This TCR was sampled from a person in their thirties with breast cancer. The CDR3: CASGEQGIFQETQYF. Written as DNA, the CDR3 is TGTGCCAGCGGGGAACAGGGGATTTTCCAAGAGACCCAGTACTTC.